This T cell receptor beta chain originates from a study of CD8+ T cells in alopecia areata. Study observations and caveats: Sharing of TCRs across patients appeared less clear than in mice, possibly for HLA-related reasons. Relative to normal scalp, lesional scalp, especially alopecia totalis/universalis, showed higher clonality. Under tofacitinib, numerous expanded lesional clonotypes remained detectable in scalp and blood.

Described treatment: oral pan-JAK inhibitor, 5-10 mg twice daily. It was cDNA, reverse transcribed from extracted RNA, that served as the sequencing template. Clones were sequenced by immunoSEQ multiplex PCR, and TCRdb holds only the in-frame ones, with some missing. The table lists around 180,000 clones, about 65% of them singletons. Germline V gene data show CDR1 as KGHSH and CDR2 as LQKENI. The CDR3 is made up of 16 amino acids. The junction had 0 bases not matched to a gene; V was cut back by 0 bases and J by 2 bases. To note about this clone: The antigen is unknown.

This sequence originates from a human donor with alopecia areata. The material was CD4+ T cells sorted from blood, obtained around week 49, from a patient treated with tofacitinib. The chain carries TRBV18 and TRBJ2-6, with 8 positions matching TRBD1. CDR3: CASSPPTGAGANVLTF. CDR3 DNA sequence: TGTGCCAGCTCACCACCGACAGGGGCTGGGGCCAACGTCCTGACTTTC.